One and the same sample provided the 32 T cell receptor beta chains below, sequenced in a study of blood T cell repertoires in COVID-19. Measured with immunoSEQ multiplex PCR; TCRdb has only the in-frame clones, and not every one. The sample shows about 120,000 clones, more than 70% of them seen only once. Specimen: peripheral blood. These receptor sequences come from a human donor in a cohort sampled during active COVID-19.

With respect to this clone: The junction does not match germline at one end; this may be a read error. J is TRBJ2-7 and V is TRBV2, with 10 bases that match TRBD2. The CDR3 is made up of 15 amino acids. CDR1 is SNHLY, CDR2 FYNNEI, per germline. The CDR3 sequence is CASREATSGDYEQYF. The CDR3 bases are TGTGCCAGCAGGGAAGCCACTAGCGGGGACTACGAGCAGTACTTC.

This clone was observed a single time. The chain has TRBV2 and TRBJ1-3; 7 bases line up with TRBD1. The length of the CDR3 is 14 residues. The J segment lost 7 bases and the V segment lost 3 bases, leaving 6 bases of the junction unmatched. In germline, CDR1 is SNHLY, CDR2 FYNNEI. CDR3 amino acids: CASSEGRGLNTIYF. In nucleotides, the CDR3 is TGTGCCAGCAGTGAGGGTAGGGGGCTCAACACCATATATTTT.

This clone has a single count. The chain links TRBV7-8 to TRBJ2-3; the match to TRBD2 covers 8 bases. This CDR3 is 15 amino acids long. Germline CDR1 reads SGHVS; CDR2 reads FQNEAQ. The V and J ends lost 5 bases and 7 bases, in that order; junction bases with no gene match: 11. The CDR3 nucleotides read TGTGCCAGCAGCCGAGGAGGTAGCGGGGAAAATACGCAGTATTTT. Protein sequence: CASSRGGSGENTQYF.

The rearrangement uses TRBV6-5 and TRBJ1-1; 7 bases line up with TRBD1. J lost 6 bases, V lost 5 bases, and 9 bases had no gene match. The CDR3 has 14 residues. CDR1 is MNHEY and CDR2 is SVGAGI in the germline V gene. CDR3 DNA sequence: TGTGCCAGCAGTCCCCGACAGGGATCAGCTGAAGCTTTCTTT. Translating gives CASSPRQGSAEAFF.

This clone has only a few counts. This chain uses TRBV5-4 with TRBJ2-1; the match to TRBD2 covers 9 bases. Germline trimming cut 1 base from V and 6 bases from J; bases unmatched to any gene: 5. Germline-derived CDR1 and CDR2 are SGHNT and YYREEE (reference sequence). CDR3 length: 15 amino acids. The CDR3 sequence is CASSLNAGGVNEQFF. The CDR3 region has the DNA TGTGCCAGCAGCTTGAATGCGGGAGGGGTCAATGAGCAGTTCTTC. The full variable domain, rest sourced from reference TRBV5-4 and TRBJ2-1, is ETGVTQSPTHLIKTRGQQVTLRCSSQSGHNTVSWYQQALGQGPQFIFQYYREEENGRGNFPPRFSGLQFPNYSSELNVNALELDDSALYLCASSLNAGGVNEQFFGPGTRLTVL.

The CDR3 nucleotides read TGTGCCAGCAGCACTCCGGACAGCTTTAATTCACCCCTCCACTTT. Translating it yields CASSTPDSFNSPLHF. The chain employs TRBV6-5 and TRBJ1-6; D possibly corresponds to TRBD1 (6 bases). CDR3 length: 15 residues. Per germline, CDR1 MNHEY and CDR2 SVGAGI. Trimming cost V 6 bases and J 6 bases, with 15 bases left between them.

This clone was observed once. The chain has TRBV19 and TRBJ1-2, with 11 bases aligning to TRBD1. Looked up from germline, CDR1 is LNHDA and CDR2 is SQIVND (reference sequence). The CDR3 loop spans 14 amino acids. V dropped 6 bases and J dropped 8; count of bases not matched to a gene: 8. The DNA for the CDR3 is TGTGCCAGTAGCATGGACAGGGGGCTTAGAGGCTACACCTTC. It encodes CASSMDRGLRGYTF.

The V gene is TRBV6-5, the J gene TRBJ1-2; 10 nucleotides agree with TRBD1. Germline lookup yields CDR1 MNHEY and CDR2 SVGAGI. J gave up 6 bases and V 2 bases, and 9 bases lay outside the gene matches. There are 16 residues in the CDR3. The CDR3 loop reads CASSYGLGQGTDGYTF. In DNA, the CDR3 is TGTGCCAGCAGTTACGGTTTGGGACAGGGGACGGATGGCTACACCTTC.

This clone was found a few times. The genes are TRBV19 and TRBJ1-5; weak D call: TRBD1 (6 bases). Germline CDR1 is LNHDA and CDR2 is SQIVND (reference sequence). Trimming left V 5 bases short and J 2 bases short, with 13 bases between. This CDR3 comprises 15 residues. The CDR3 DNA is TGTGCCAGTAGTGTACAGGGAAATGGCAATCAGCCCCAGCATTTT. Translating it yields CASSVQGNGNQPQHF.

The chain has TRBV9 and TRBJ2-7; 8 bases fit TRBD2. Trimming took 0 bases from V and 4 from J; bases not matched to a gene: 3. CDR3 length: 14 amino acids. Germline V gives CDR1 SGDLS, CDR2 YYNGEE. The CDR3 sequence: CASSVAVAGYEQYF. CDR3 DNA: TGTGCCAGCAGCGTAGCGGTAGCGGGGTACGAGCAGTACTTC.

The chain uses TRBV19 and TRBJ2-7, with D possibly being TRBD1 (6 bases). Germline V CDR1 and CDR2: LNHDA, SQIVND (reference sequence). The CDR3 runs to 14 residues. V lost 1 base to trimming and J lost 2 bases, with 9 bases between them. The CDR3, as DNA: TGTGCCAGTAGTATAGTGGGGGCAGCCTACGAGCAGTACTTC. It specifies CASSIVGAAYEQYF.

This clone was detected once. This chain uses TRBV28 with TRBJ2-7; 7 bases map to TRBD1. Germline values: CDR1 MDHEN, CDR2 SYDVKM. Trimming cost V 11 bases and J 6 bases; bases outside gene matches: 10. The CDR3 consists of 12 residues. CDR3 nucleotide sequence: TGTGCCGGGGGCCATGACAGGGCCGAGCAGTACTTC. This encodes CAGGHDRAEQYF. The complete variable domain, with remaining parts taken from reference TRBV28 and TRBJ2-7, reads DVKVTQSSRYLVKRTGEKVFLECVQDMDHENMFWYRQDPGLGLRLIYFSYDVKMKEKGDIPEGYSVSREKKERFSLILESASTNQTSMYLCAGGHDRAEQYFGPGTRLTVT.

The J gene is TRBJ1-3, the V gene TRBV5-4; D remains ambiguous. CDR3 size: 15 residues. The V end was cut by 0 bases, the J end by 0 bases, with 7 bases between. Germline-derived CDR1 and CDR2 are SGHNT and YYREEE (reference sequence). The CDR3 loop reads CASSLGGRSGNTIYF. The CDR3 DNA reads as TGTGCCAGCAGCTTGGGAGGGCGCTCTGGAAACACCATATATTTT.

This clone was seen a few times. V usage is TRBV18 and J usage is TRBJ2-2; a possible D gene is TRBD2 (5 bases). Germline CDR1 and CDR2: KGHSH and LQKENI. The CDR3 has 19 amino acids. V lost 0 bases, J lost 1 base, and 18 bases lay in between. This chain's CDR3 is CASSPPPSSGLVNTGELFF. In DNA, the CDR3 is TGTGCCAGCTCACCACCACCCTCGAGCGGTCTGGTGAACACCGGGGAGCTGTTTTTT.

The rearrangement links TRBV14 to TRBJ2-7, with 7 bases lining up with TRBD1. Losses at the gene ends were 0 bases for V and 2 bases for J; bases not matched to a gene: 4. The CDR3 runs 15 residues. Per the germline V gene, CDR1 is SGHDN and CDR2 is FVKESK. Here the CDR3 reads CASSQDRQGAYEQYF. As DNA, the CDR3 is TGTGCCAGCAGCCAAGACCGCCAGGGGGCCTACGAGCAGTACTTC.

This chain uses TRBV5-8 with TRBJ1-5; unclear D gene. Germline loops: CDR1 SGHTS, CDR2 YDEGEE. The CDR3 has 15 amino acids. V lost 2 bases and J lost 2, with 11 bases in between. CDR3 protein: CASSFIGGGNQPQHF. CDR3 coding DNA: TGTGCCAGCAGCTTTATCGGAGGAGGCAATCAGCCCCAGCATTTT.

The chain links TRBV30 to TRBJ2-7, with D tentatively TRBD1 (6 bases). This CDR3 has 13 amino acids. V was clipped by 1 base and J by 6 bases, with 13 bases between them. CDR1 and CDR2 (germline): GTSNPN, SVGIG (reference sequence). The DNA of the CDR3 is TGTGCCTGGAGTGCTACAGGGCGCGGCGAGCAGTACTTC. The encoded protein is CAWSATGRGEQYF.

The V gene is TRBV28, the J gene TRBJ1-4, with 9 bases fitting TRBD1. Germline assignment: CDR1 MDHEN and CDR2 SYDVKM. V was pared by 11 bases and J by 3 bases, with 4 bases of the junction left unmatched. This CDR3 comprises 13 residues. The CDR3 DNA reads as TGTGCCGTACAGGGGGCGGCTAATGAAAAACTGTTTTTT. Its translation is CAVQGAANEKLFF. Drawing the rest from reference TRBV28 and TRBJ1-4, the complete variable domain is DVKVTQSSRYLVKRTGEKVFLECVQDMDHENMFWYRQDPGLGLRLIYFSYDVKMKEKGDIPEGYSVSREKKERFSLILESASTNQTSMYLCAVQGAANEKLFFGSGTQLSVL.

This rearrangement joins TRBV27 to TRBJ1-1; tentatively, D is TRBD1 (5 bases). The germline V gene has CDR1 MNHEY and CDR2 SMNVEV (reference sequence). The germline V and J ends were trimmed by 5 bases and 8 bases, with 15 bases remaining between them. This CDR3 comprises 13 residues. For the CDR3, the DNA is TGTGCCAGCAGTCCCGAGGGGACTAGGGAAGCTTTCTTT. The encoded protein is CASSPEGTREAFF.

The rearrangement links TRBV6-5 to TRBJ2-2; 7 bases fit TRBD1. Germline CDR1 reads MNHEY; CDR2 reads SVGAGI. Losses at the gene ends were 4 bases for V and 4 bases for J; bases not matched to a gene: 3. The CDR3 contains 14 residues. The CDR3 loop reads CASSFDRATGELFF. In DNA, the CDR3 is TGTGCCAGCAGTTTCGACAGGGCCACCGGGGAGCTGTTTTTT.

The chain is built from TRBV5-4 and TRBJ2-5; 7 nucleotides agree with TRBD2. V was clipped by 5 bases and J by 4 bases; unmatched bases: 5. The CDR3 has 13 residues. The germline V gene encodes CDR1 SGHNT and CDR2 YYREEE (reference sequence). This chain's CDR3 is CASSVGGGETQYF. CDR3 in DNA: TGTGCCAGCAGTGTGGGGGGGGGAGAGACCCAGTACTTC.

J is TRBJ1-5 and V is TRBV9; 8 nucleotides align to TRBD1. The V and J ends lost 3 bases and 0 bases, in that order; junction bases with no gene match: 2. The germline gives CDR1 SGDLS, CDR2 YYNGEE. This CDR3 is built from 15 residues. CDR3: CASSAGGSSNQPQHF. In DNA form, the CDR3 reads TGTGCCAGCAGCGCAGGGGGCAGTAGCAATCAGCCCCAGCATTTT.

The V call is TRBV30, the J call TRBJ2-3; TRBD2 agrees at 8 bases. J lost 2 bases, V lost 5 bases, and 12 bases had no gene match. Per the germline V gene, CDR1 is GTSNPN and CDR2 is SVGIG (reference sequence). The CDR3 runs 16 residues. The CDR3 region is CAWQGGLAGITDTQYF. The DNA of the CDR3 is TGTGCCTGGCAAGGGGGATTAGCGGGAATCACAGATACGCAGTATTTT.

The rearrangement links TRBV4-1 to TRBJ2-1; TRBD2 aligns across 16 bases. Germline V CDR1 and CDR2: MGHRA, YSYEKL. CDR3 length: 19 amino acids. Trimming removed 2 bases from V and 4 bases from J; junction bases left unmatched: 8. CDR3 DNA sequence: TGCGCCAGCAGCCAACCGGGACTAGCGGGGGGGCAGTTATACAATGAGCAGTTCTTC. It codes for CASSQPGLAGGQLYNEQFF.

This chain joins TRBV7-9 and TRBJ1-2; 8 bases line up with TRBD1. The length of the CDR3 is 15 residues. V was pared by 5 bases and J by 7 bases, with 12 bases of the junction left unmatched. CDR1 is SEHNR, CDR2 FQNEAQ, per germline (reference sequence). In DNA form, the CDR3 reads TGTGCCAGCAGCCTTACAGGGGGGACAGTTGCTGGCTACACCTTC. Translation: CASSLTGGTVAGYTF.

V usage is TRBV7-9 and J usage is TRBJ2-7; 8 bases map to TRBD1. The J segment lost 5 bases and the V segment lost 5 bases, leaving 11 bases of the junction unmatched. The CDR3 sequence is 15 residues long. CDR1 is SEHNR and CDR2 is FQNEAQ in the germline V gene (reference sequence). DNA of the CDR3: TGTGCCAGCAGCCCTTATTCAGGGGGCCCCCACGAGCAGTACTTC. Translating it yields CASSPYSGGPHEQYF.

The chain combines TRBV11-2 with TRBJ2-7; 12 nucleotides match TRBD1. Germline CDR1 reads SGHAT; CDR2 reads FQNNGV. The V segment lost 5 bases and the J segment 6 bases; nucleotides outside the gene matches: 5. There are 14 residues in the CDR3. In DNA form, the CDR3 reads TGTGCCAGCAGCCCCGGGACAGGGGGCTTCGAGCAGTACTTC. Its protein is CASSPGTGGFEQYF.

The chain couples TRBV12-3 or TRBV12-4 to TRBJ1-6, with D perhaps TRBD1 (6 bases). The CDR3 sequence is 13 residues long. Trimming removed 5 bases from V and 9 bases from J, with 11 bases in between. The CDR3 coding sequence is TGTGCCAGCAGTACCACAGGGATTTCACCCCTCCACTTT. This translates into CASSTTGISPLHF.

V is TRBV11-2 and J is TRBJ1-2; the D gene is possibly TRBD1 (5 bases). V was shortened by 4 bases and J by 4 bases, with 13 bases between the two germline ends. From germline, CDR1 is SGHAT and CDR2 FQNNGV. This CDR3 is 14 amino acids long. The CDR3 sequence: CASSSTGEGYGYTF. DNA for the CDR3: TGTGCCAGCAGCTCCACGGGGGAAGGCTATGGCTACACCTTC.

The V call is TRBV29-1, the J call TRBJ1-1, with no clear D. The CDR3 covers 12 residues. CDR1 and CDR2 (germline): SQVTM, ANQGSEA. Trimming shortened V by 4 bases and J by 3 bases, and 9 bases separated the two germline ends. CDR3 in amino acids: CSVGWGDTEAFF. CDR3 coding DNA: TGCAGCGTTGGGTGGGGAGACACTGAAGCTTTCTTT. Complete variable domain (other parts from reference TRBV29-1 and TRBJ1-1): SAVISQKPSRDICQRGTSLTIQCQVDSQVTMMFWYRQQPGQSLTLIATANQGSEATYESGFVIDKFPISRPNLTFSTLTVSNMSPEDSSIYLCSVGWGDTEAFFGQGTRLTVV.

The chain recombines TRBV6-6 with TRBJ2-7, with D perhaps matching TRBD1 (5 bases). CDR1 MNHNY and CDR2 SVGAGI come from the germline V gene (reference sequence). V dropped 4 bases and J dropped 2 bases, with 18 bases sitting between them. The CDR3 covers 16 residues. The chain's CDR3 is CASSSPLGAQPYEQYF. DNA of the CDR3: TGTGCCAGCAGTTCACCTCTAGGGGCCCAGCCCTACGAGCAGTACTTC.

The V call is TRBV7-9, the J call TRBJ2-6, with 11 bases fitting TRBD1. The CDR3 has 18 residues. The ends lost 5 bases at V and 0 bases at J; junction bases unmatched: 6. CDR1 SEHNR and CDR2 FQNEAQ come from the germline V gene (reference sequence). CDR3 region: CASSPPGQGVSGANVLTF. CDR3 coding DNA: TGTGCCAGCAGCCCCCCGGGACAGGGGGTCTCTGGGGCCAACGTCCTGACTTTC.